This is a list of T cell receptor beta chains from one sample in a study of cytomegalovirus exposure and HLA in healthy donors. The assay was immunoSEQ multiplex PCR, and TCRdb's table has in-frame clones only and misses some. The table records roughly 140,000 clones, 77% of them present only once. Sequencing was carried out using PBMCs. The receptors here all came from a woman aged 50 to 60 in good health and CMV-seronegative. CDR3s include the opening cysteine and the closing phenylalanine or tryptophan. The D gene is left open where the match is weak. Rows give clone size only sometimes, using once, few, many, or a class for an expanded clone.

TRBJ2-1 TRBD1 TRBV29-1 - TGCAGCGCACGACAGGGCTCCTACAATGAGCAGTTCTTC CSARQGSYNEQFF
TRBJ1-6 TRBD1 TRBV12-5 once TGTGCTAGTGGTTTAGGGGACAGGATCAATTCACCCCTCCACTTT CASGLGDRINSPLHF
TRBJ1-2 - TRBV5-1 - TGCGCCAGCAGTGGAATCGTGACATCTAACTATGGCTACACCTTC CASSGIVTSNYGYTF
TRBJ1-1 - TRBV7-2 once TGTGCCAGCAGCTTTCGGGGTGGGACTGAAGCTTTCTTT CASSFRGGTEAFF
TRBJ1-1 - TRBV19 - TGTGCCAGTAGTATGGGGACACTGGCTGAAGCTTTCTTT CASSMGTLAEAFF
TRBJ1-4 - TRBV7-9 few TGTGCCAGCAGCTTAGAGGGGAATCTGTTTTTT CASSLEGNLFF
TRBJ2-5 - TRBV25-1 - TGTGCCAGCAGCGACCTTACGGGGAGCCAAGAGACCCAGTACTTC CASSDLTGSQETQYF
TRBJ1-3 TRBD1 TRBV5-4 once TGTGCCAGCAAACCAGGGGCCGGACAGGGGTTGGGAAACACCATATATTTT CASKPGAGQGLGNTIYF
TRBJ2-5 - TRBV14 - TGTGCCAGCAGCCAAGACTCGGCTACGAGGGCCCAGTACTTC CASSQDSATRAQYF
TRBJ2-7 - TRBV6-1 - TGTGCCAGCAGGGGGGACAACTCCTACGAGCAGTACTTC CASRGDNSYEQYF
TRBJ1-5 - TRBV21-1 - TGTGCCAGCAGCACCCACCCACAGTCCAATCAGCCCCAGCATTTT CASSTHPQSNQPQHF
TRBJ1-3 TRBD1 TRBV4-3 - TGCGCCAGCAGCCAGATGCAGGGGGTGGGAAACACCATATATTTT CASSQMQGVGNTIYF
TRBJ2-7 - TRBV6-1 - TGTGCCAGCAGTGCTAAAGGGGTCGGATACGAGCAGTACTTC CASSAKGVGYEQYF
TRBJ1-4 - TRBV29-1 - TGCAGCGTTGAAGGCGAGACAGGATGTGAAAAACTGTTTTTT CSVEGETGCEKLFF
TRBJ1-1 TRBD1 TRBV6-5 - TGTGCCAGCAGTTATGGGACAGTTAACACTGAAGCTTTCTTT CASSYGTVNTEAFF
TRBJ2-2 - TRBV7-3 - TGTGCCAGCAGCCGCAGACAGGCCGGGGAGCTGTTTTTT CASSRRQAGELFF
TRBJ2-2 - TRBV19 - TGTGCCAGTAGTATCCAGGGCACCGGGGAGCTGTTTTTT CASSIQGTGELFF
TRBJ1-4 TRBD1 TRBV7-2 - TGTGCCAGCAGCCAGACAGGGGGGGCTAATGAAAAACTGTTTTTT CASSQTGGANEKLFF
TRBJ1-3 - TRBV30 - TGTGCCTGGGGCACAGGTAGCTCTGGAAACACCATATATTTT CAWGTGSSGNTIYF
TRBJ2-1 TRBD1 TRBV28 - TGTGCCAGCAGCCAAGGACAGGGGGCGTTTAATGAGCAGTTCTTC CASSQGQGAFNEQFF
TRBJ2-3 - TRBV7-3 - TGTGCCAGCAGCACTAGTCCGAGGGAGACGCAGTATTTT CASSTSPRETQYF
TRBJ1-5 - TRBV19 - TGTGCCAGTAGTAAACAGGGTACCTTCTACAATCAGCCCCAGCATTTT CASSKQGTFYNQPQHF
TRBJ1-6 - TRBV19 - TGTGCCAGTAGTATGGGGTCAGGGAATTCACCCCTCCACTTT CASSMGSGNSPLHF
TRBJ1-2 - TRBV7-9 - TGTGCCAGCAGCTTAGAAGGCGGGGACGGCTACACCTTC CASSLEGGDGYTF
TRBJ1-3 - TRBV2 - TGTGCCAGCAAGGAACAGGGAGTCTCTGGAAACACCATATATTTT CASKEQGVSGNTIYF
TRBJ2-1 TRBD2 TRBV5-1 - TGCGCCAGCAGCGTTACTAGCGGCCACAATGAGCAGTTCTTC CASSVTSGHNEQFF
TRBJ1-5 TRBD1 TRBV7-8 - TGTGCCAGCAGCGTAACAGGGGTACAGCCCCAGCATTTT CASSVTGVQPQHF
TRBJ1-4 TRBD1 TRBV15 - TGTGCCACCAGCAGAGATTCTCCGGGACAGGGCGAAAAACTGTTTTTT CATSRDSPGQGEKLFF
TRBJ1-2 - TRBV5-4 - TGTGCCAGCAGCTTGACCGCTATTCTTGGGGCCCCCGTGGACGGCTACACCTTC CASSLTAILGAPVDGYTF
TRBJ2-5 TRBD1 TRBV5-4 - TGTGCCGCTAAAACAGGGGGCAGGGAGACCCAGTACTTC CAAKTGGRETQYF
TRBJ2-4 - TRBV18 - TGTGCCAGCTCACCGCCGTCGGTCGAAGACATTCAGTACTTC CASSPPSVEDIQYF
TRBJ1-6 - TRBV5-6 - TGTGCCAGCAGCTCTCTCCGGGACACTAGCTCCTATAATTCACCCCTCCACTTT CASSSLRDTSSYNSPLHF
TRBJ1-2 TRBD1 TRBV9 few TGTGCCAGCAGCGCCCGGACAGGGAACTATGGCTACACCTTC CASSARTGNYGYTF
TRBJ2-5 - TRBV2 - TGTGCCAGCAGTGAAGTGCTAGCCCAAGAGACCCAGTACTTC CASSEVLAQETQYF
TRBJ2-7 - TRBV6-1 few TGTGCCAGCAGTGAAGCGACCAGGGTTGGCGAGCAGTACTTC CASSEATRVGEQYF
TRBJ1-1 TRBD1 TRBV18 - TGTGCCAGCTCACCAGCATTAGGGACAGGGGGCGTTGAAGCTTTCTTT CASSPALGTGGVEAFF
TRBJ1-4 - TRBV19 - TGTGCCAGTAGTATTGTCATAACTAATGAAAAACTGTTTTTT CASSIVITNEKLFF
TRBJ2-7 - TRBV10-3 - TGTGCCATCAGTGGCCATCGAGCAGGGGAATCCCACGAGCAGTACTTC CAISGHRAGESHEQYF
TRBJ1-3 - TRBV7-2 - TGTGCCAGCAGCTTAGCGGAGCACTTATGGTCTGGAAACACCATATATTTT CASSLAEHLWSGNTIYF
TRBJ2-5 - TRBV19 - TGTGCCAGTAGTGTAACCCGGGGGTCCGCCGAGACCCAGTACTTC CASSVTRGSAETQYF
TRBJ2-7 - TRBV6-1 - TGTGCCAGCAGTGAACGCGAGCAGTACTTC CASSEREQYF